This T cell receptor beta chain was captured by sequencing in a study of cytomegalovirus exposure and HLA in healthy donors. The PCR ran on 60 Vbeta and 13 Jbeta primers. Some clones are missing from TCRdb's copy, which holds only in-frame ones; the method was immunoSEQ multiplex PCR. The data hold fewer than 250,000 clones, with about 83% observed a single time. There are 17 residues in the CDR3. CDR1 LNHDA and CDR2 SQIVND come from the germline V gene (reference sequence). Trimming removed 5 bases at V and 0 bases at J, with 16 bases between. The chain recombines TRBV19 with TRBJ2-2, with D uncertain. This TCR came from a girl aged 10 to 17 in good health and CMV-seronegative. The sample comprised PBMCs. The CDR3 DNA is TGTGCCAGTAGTCCTATGCCAGCGCACGCGAACACCGGGGAGCTGTTTTTT. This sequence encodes CASSPMPAHANTGELFF.